By frequency in the sample, the clone carrying this T cell receptor beta chain is medium-sized (0.01 to 0.1%). What it recognizes is unknown. The sample belongs to a study of spatial heterogeneity in lung cancer. The trim removed 2 bases at V and 5 bases at J, leaving 9 bases unmatched. Germline V gives CDR1 SGHNT, CDR2 YYREEE (reference sequence). The CDR3 runs to 16 residues. The study's findings and limits: Expanded alpha and beta TCR counts within tumors tracked tumor mutation counts.

Time point denoted: sample taken at primary tumor resection. One entry per CDR3 protein, called by TCRdb with MiXCR from the 5' RACE reads. The profile covers 6,500 to 10,000 distinct CDR3 sequences, with 7% appearing a single time and around 9.4% taken by the ten largest. Material: lung tumor tissue, obtained at surgery. The chain uses TRBV5-4 and TRBJ2-2, with 7 nucleotides matching TRBD2. The clonotype was recovered from a male donor with early-stage non-small cell lung cancer. CDR3 DNA sequence: TGTGCCAGCAGCTTTGGGAGGGGACCCTGGACCGGGGAGCTGTTTTTT. This encodes CASSFGRGPWTGELFF.